Shown below are 15 T cell receptor beta chains from a single sample sequenced in a study of shared clonotypes between healthy human individuals. This table comes from immunoSEQ multiplex PCR, and its TCRdb copy is limited to in-frame clones, with some not included. This table has about 2.3 million clones, 85% to 95% appearing once. The sample taken for sequencing was naive CD4+ T cells from PBMCs. Subset: CD45RA+ positively selected. Receptors originate from a man in his late teens or twenties in good health. Some clones in this sample may be carry-over from other donors' samples.

CDR3 nucleotides: TGTGCCAGCAGCTTAGTACGAGGGGATGAGCAGTTCTTC. It translates to CASSLVRGDEQFF. The chain recombines TRBV11-3 with TRBJ2-1; either TRBD1 or TRBD2 may supply D (5 bases each). The CDR3 runs 13 residues. V shed 1 base and J shed 8 bases, with 9 bases lying between them. Germline CDR1 is SGHNT and CDR2 is YENEEA.

The chain recombines TRBV14 with TRBJ1-1; D remains unclear. Per the germline V gene, CDR1 is SGHDN and CDR2 is FVKESK. This CDR3 has 13 amino acids. The V end was cut by 2 bases, the J end by 4 bases, with 8 bases between. Here the CDR3 DNA reads TGTGCCAGCAGCCAACTAGTAGGCACTGAAGCTTTCTTT. Residues: CASSQLVGTEAFF.

V usage is TRBV5-1 and J usage is TRBJ2-1; TRBD2 matches at 7 bases. After removal of 2 bases from V and 9 bases from J, the junction contained 11 bases not matched to a gene. Germline V gene data show CDR1 as SGHRS and CDR2 as YFSETQ. The CDR3 runs 15 residues. The CDR3: CASSFGLASGGEQFF. CDR3 bases: TGCGCCAGCAGCTTCGGGTTGGCTAGCGGCGGTGAGCAGTTCTTC.

As to this clone: The same CDR3 also results from other DNA sequences found in this sample. V is TRBV28 and J is TRBJ2-7; TRBD2 agrees at 10 bases. V shed 8 bases and J 1 base; nucleotides not matched to a gene: 5. Germline loops: CDR1 MDHEN, CDR2 SYDVKM. This CDR3 comprises 14 residues. The CDR3 loop is CASVWTSGSYEQYF. CDR3 DNA: TGTGCCAGCGTCTGGACTAGCGGTTCCTACGAGCAGTACTTC.

The V gene is TRBV28, the J gene TRBJ2-1; 10 nucleotides align to TRBD2. The V segment lost 7 bases and the J segment 3 bases; nucleotides outside the gene matches: 6. CDR3 size: 15 residues. The germline V gene encodes CDR1 MDHEN and CDR2 SYDVKM. The CDR3, as DNA: TGTGCCAGCACCCCTAGCGGGAGTAACTACAATGAGCAGTTCTTC. It encodes CASTPSGSNYNEQFF.

This chain joins TRBV9 and TRBJ1-4, with D possibly TRBD1 on 6 matching bases. Trimming removed 4 bases from V and 7 bases from J, with 20 bases in between. This CDR3 region has 16 residues. Germline lookup yields CDR1 SGDLS and CDR2 YYNGEE. The CDR3 is CASSQRGTPAGEKLFF. The CDR3 coding sequence is TGTGCCAGCAGCCAAAGGGGGACCCCCGCTGGTGAAAAACTGTTTTTT.

V usage is TRBV27 and J usage is TRBJ1-2; the D gene is possibly TRBD1 (5 bases). Germline CDR1 and CDR2: MNHEY and SMNVEV (reference sequence). This CDR3 has 16 amino acids. Between the trimmed V and J ends, which lost 5 bases and 5 bases, there was a span of 21 bases. CDR3: CASSALRVASPYGYTF. As DNA, the CDR3 is TGTGCCAGCAGTGCCCTCAGGGTGGCGAGCCCATATGGCTACACCTTC.

A few counts support this clone. V is TRBV29-1 and J is TRBJ1-3; D gene unclear. Germline V gives CDR1 SQVTM, CDR2 ANQGSEA. V lost 7 bases to trimming and J lost 4 bases, with 8 bases between them. The CDR3 runs to 11 residues. In DNA form, the CDR3 reads TGCAGCGGATACAAGGGAAACACCATATATTTT. It encodes CSGYKGNTIYF.

The chain couples TRBV5-1 to TRBJ2-5; D might be TRBD1 (5 bases). V was trimmed by 4 bases and J by 5 bases, leaving 21 bases between them. The CDR3 extends over 16 amino acids. Germline V gene sequence: CDR1 SGHRS, CDR2 YFSETQ. The CDR3 nucleotides read TGCGCCAGCAGCCTTGCTGGGGCAGGGTTGTACGAGACCCAGTACTTC. Translating gives CASSLAGAGLYETQYF. Filled out from reference TRBV5-1 and TRBJ2-5, the complete variable domain reads KAGVTQTPRYLIKTRGQQVTLSCSPISGHRSVSWYQQTPGQGLQFLFEYFSETQRNKGNFPGRFSGRQFSNSRSEMNVSTLELGDSALYLCASSLAGAGLYETQYFGPGTRLLVL.

The V call is TRBV7-2, the J call TRBJ2-7; tentatively, D is TRBD2 (7 bases). Trimming cost V 1 base and J 5 bases, with 15 bases left between them. CDR1 is SGHTA, CDR2 FQGNSA, per germline. This CDR3 is 15 amino acids long. The CDR3 sequence is CASSLGGGAVNEQYF. The CDR3 nucleotides read TGTGCCAGCAGCTTAGGTGGGGGGGCAGTCAACGAGCAGTACTTC.

The CDR3 here is CASSRQTSGSTEAFF. As DNA, the CDR3 is TGTGCCAGCAGCCGGCAAACGAGCGGGAGCACTGAAGCTTTCTTT. V and J are TRBV7-9 and TRBJ1-1, with D uncertain. The CDR3 is made up of 15 amino acids. V was cut by 5 bases and J by 4 bases, with 17 bases left in between. Germline lookup yields CDR1 SEHNR and CDR2 FQNEAQ (reference sequence).

The chain uses TRBV2 and TRBJ1-4; D is perhaps TRBD1 (5 bases). The CDR3 totals 13 residues. V lost 8 bases and J lost 5, with 12 bases in between. The germline gives CDR1 SNHLY, CDR2 FYNNEI. The CDR3 is CASGDSLNEKLFF. DNA of the CDR3: TGTGCCAGCGGCGACAGCCTGAATGAAAAACTGTTTTTT.

This sequence joins TRBV20-1 and TRBJ1-2; no definite D call. Germline CDR1 is DFQATT and CDR2 is SNEGSKA (reference sequence). Trimming took off 7 bases at V and 2 bases at J, with 8 bases between the two ends. The CDR3 extends over 11 amino acids. CDR3 amino acids: CSGIVNYGYTF. CDR3 bases: TGCAGTGGTATAGTCAACTATGGCTACACCTTC.

This clone was seen once. The chain couples TRBV19 to TRBJ1-5; the match to TRBD1 covers 11 bases. The CDR3 has 13 amino acids. Germline V gene sequence: CDR1 LNHDA, CDR2 SQIVND (reference sequence). Germline trimming cut 6 bases from V and 6 bases from J; bases unmatched to any gene: 1. The CDR3 DNA sequence: TGTGCCAGTAGAGGACAGGGGGCTCAGCCCCAGCATTTT. This encodes CASRGQGAQPQHF.

This rearrangement joins TRBV6-1 to TRBJ2-3; TRBD2 might be the D (6 bases). This CDR3 spans 13 amino acids. V dropped 7 bases and J dropped 3 bases, with 11 bases sitting between them. Germline V gene sequence: CDR1 MNHNS, CDR2 SASEGT. For the CDR3, the DNA is TGTGCCAGCATAGCAGGAGGGACAGATACGCAGTATTTT. This encodes CASIAGGTDTQYF.